Presented here are 17 T cell receptor beta chains from one specimen sequenced in a study of T-cell reconstitution after alpha-beta-depleted transplantation in children. Preparation of the TCRbeta library was carried out with unique molecular identifiers. TCRdb called the PCR reads again in MiXCR, with one record for every CDR3 protein. The sample records about 170,000 distinct CDR3 sequences, around 10% being singletons. The source material was PBMCs, sampled before TCRalphabeta/CD19-depleted stem cell transplant. These receptors originate from a boy aged 2-15 years with acute myeloid leukemia, due to receive a stem cell transplant.

This clonotype was seen many times. J is TRBJ2-7 and V is TRBV15, with TRBD2 identical over 7 bases. The V segment lost 1 base and the J segment 4 bases; nucleotides outside the gene matches: 4. CDR1 is LNHNV, CDR2 YYDKDF, per germline (reference sequence). The CDR3 contains 14 residues. CDR3 sequence: CATSRVGGDYEQYF. The CDR3 DNA reads as TGTGCCACCAGCAGAGTGGGAGGGGATTACGAGCAGTACTTC.

This clonotype was detected ten times or more. The genes are TRBV5-1 and TRBJ2-7; 9 nucleotides line up with TRBD1. Per the germline V gene, CDR1 is SGHRS and CDR2 is YFSETQ. CDR3 length equals 19 residues. V lost 0 bases to trimming and J lost 3 bases; unmatched junction nucleotides: 16. This chain's CDR3 is CASSLAGQGLRTGDYEQYF. As DNA, the CDR3 is TGCGCCAGCAGCTTGGCGGGACAGGGACTGAGGACTGGGGACTACGAGCAGTACTTC.

This clonotype has at least ten counts. The chain carries TRBV7-2 and TRBJ1-5; D is ambiguous. The CDR3 has 16 amino acids. Germline-derived CDR1 and CDR2 are SGHTA and FQGNSA. V lost 4 bases, J lost 2 bases, and 15 bases lay in between. CDR3 in DNA: TGTGCCAGCAGCTCCCGGGAGGGATTGGGCAATCAGCCCCAGCATTTT. It translates to CASSSREGLGNQPQHF.

This clonotype was detected ten times or more. CDR3 sequence: CSAPLTGQGPTGNLYEQYF. For the CDR3, the DNA is TGCAGTGCGCCGCTTACGGGACAGGGGCCAACCGGTAACCTCTACGAGCAGTACTTC. The chain uses TRBV20-1 and TRBJ2-7, with 10 bases lining up with TRBD1. CDR1 is DFQATT and CDR2 is SNEGSKA in the germline V gene (reference sequence). This CDR3 comprises 19 residues. With 6 bases clipped from V and 3 bases from J, the junction kept 23 bases outside the gene matches.

This clonotype appeared many times. The chain has TRBV3-1 and TRBJ1-1; D is uncertain. From germline, CDR1 is LGHDT and CDR2 YNNKEL (reference sequence). The CDR3 is 12 amino acids. Trimming removed 4 bases at V and 7 bases at J, with 10 bases between. The CDR3 is CASSRHTNEAFF. The CDR3 region has the DNA TGTGCCAGCAGCCGTCACACGAATGAAGCTTTCTTT.

As to this clonotype: A much larger clone sits a single nucleotide away, making a read error possible. The chain links TRBV27 to TRBJ2-1, with TRBD2 matching 11 bases. There are 14 residues in the CDR3. Germline CDR1 and CDR2: MNHEY and SMNVEV (reference sequence). The CDR3 region has the DNA TGTGCCAGCAGTCACGGACTAGCGGGCTATGACCAGTTCTTC. Translated: CASSHGLAGYDQFF.

This clonotype appeared many times. The rearrangement links TRBV29-1 to TRBJ2-3; 7 bases align to TRBD1. With V trimmed by 7 bases and J by 3 bases, 13 bases remained unmatched. There are 15 residues in the CDR3. Germline values: CDR1 SQVTM, CDR2 ANQGSEA. The DNA for the CDR3 is TGCAGCGCCCTTGGCACGGGACAGTCGACAGATACGCAGTATTTT. Its translation is CSALGTGQSTDTQYF.

The V and J genes are TRBV2 and TRBJ1-5; 9 nucleotides match TRBD1. The CDR3 is 16 residues long. V trimming: 1 base; J trimming: 5 bases; junction bases outside the gene matches: 6. Germline V gives CDR1 SNHLY, CDR2 FYNNEI. The CDR3 nucleotides are TGTGCCAGCAGTGAAGACAGGGACAGGGTCGATCAGCCCCAGCATTTT. It translates to CASSEDRDRVDQPQHF. Together with reference TRBV2 and TRBJ1-5, the CDR3 gives the full variable domain: EPEVTQTPSHQVTQMGQEVILRCVPISNHLYFYWYRQILGQKVEFLVSFYNNEISEKSEIFDDQFSVERPDGSNFTLKIRSTKLEDSAMYFCASSEDRDRVDQPQHFGDGTRLSIL.

The table lists this clonotype with many counts. This rearrangement joins TRBV6-6 to TRBJ1-2; no reliable D call. The V gene lost 7 bases and the J gene lost 8 bases, with 11 bases spanning the gap. The CDR3 length is 11 residues. The germline gives CDR1 MNHNY, CDR2 SVGAGI (reference sequence). This CDR3 is CASTAFEGYTF. The DNA of the CDR3 is TGTGCCAGCACAGCCTTCGAGGGCTACACCTTC.

There are many counts of this clonotype. The chain has TRBV20-1 and TRBJ2-1; 9 bases agree with TRBD2. The CDR3 is 14 amino acids. The trim removed 6 bases at V and 8 bases at J, leaving 11 bases unmatched. Germline lookup yields CDR1 DFQATT and CDR2 SNEGSKA (reference sequence). The DNA for the CDR3 is TGCAGTGCACTTACGACTAGCGGTACCGATGAGCAGTTCTTC. It encodes CSALTTSGTDEQFF.

This clonotype came up many times. The chain uses TRBV27 and TRBJ2-1; tentatively, D is TRBD2 (6 bases). The germline gives CDR1 MNHEY, CDR2 SMNVEV (reference sequence). This CDR3 comprises 14 residues. With 5 bases removed from V and 8 bases from J, the gap between germline ends came to 16 bases. The CDR3 protein is CASSGLLEGDEQFF. The CDR3 coding sequence is TGTGCCAGCAGTGGATTGCTGGAGGGCGATGAGCAGTTCTTC.

This clonotype has a count of ten or more. The genes are TRBV20-1 and TRBJ1-5, with TRBD1 as a possible D gene (5 bases). Germline values: CDR1 DFQATT, CDR2 SNEGSKA (reference sequence). This CDR3 has 14 residues. V lost 4 bases and J 4 bases, leaving 14 bases between the germline ends. The CDR3 bases are TGCAGTGCTACCCCAGGGCCGAGGAATCAGCCCCAGCATTTT. Its translation: CSATPGPRNQPQHF.

This clonotype appeared many times. The V and J genes are TRBV5-5 and TRBJ2-1; 8 bases match TRBD2. V lost 5 bases, J lost 0 bases, and 10 bases stayed unmatched. Germline CDR1 reads SGHKS; CDR2 reads YYEKEE (reference sequence). CDR3 length: 17 amino acids. CDR3 sequence reads: CASSSRLALSSYNEQFF. The CDR3 coding sequence is TGTGCCAGCAGTTCTAGACTAGCGTTGAGCTCCTACAATGAGCAGTTCTTC.

This clonotype showed up many times. V usage is TRBV20-1 and J usage is TRBJ2-3; TRBD2 matches at 15 bases. In germline, CDR1 is DFQATT, CDR2 SNEGSKA (reference sequence). After removal of 2 bases from V and 2 bases from J, the junction contained 8 bases not matched to a gene. The CDR3 runs 18 residues. CDR3 region: CSARYLGTSGGPTDTQYF. CDR3 nucleotides: TGCAGTGCTAGATATTTAGGGACTAGCGGGGGGCCCACAGATACGCAGTATTTT.

The sample holds many counts of this clonotype. The chain is built from TRBV6-1 and TRBJ1-1, with D perhaps TRBD1 (5 bases). Trimming stripped 7 bases from V and 4 bases from J, with 10 bases between. Germline CDR1 and CDR2: MNHNS and SASEGT. The CDR3 has 12 residues. The CDR3 loop is CASTTGGTEAFF. The CDR3 nucleotides read TGTGCCAGCACGACTGGGGGCACTGAAGCTTTCTTT.

This clonotype was counted many times. The V call is TRBV19, the J call TRBJ2-1, with 13 bases that match TRBD2. V trimming: 7 bases; J trimming: 7 bases; junction bases outside the gene matches: 7. Germline lookup yields CDR1 LNHDA and CDR2 SQIVND (reference sequence). The CDR3 loop spans 15 amino acids. The CDR3 region is CASTPTSGRLNEQFF. In nucleotides, the CDR3 is TGTGCCAGTACCCCGACTAGCGGGAGGTTAAATGAGCAGTTCTTC.

The chain recombines TRBV29-1 with TRBJ2-5; TRBD2 matches 16 bases. With V trimmed by 6 bases and J by 4 bases, 5 bases remained unmatched. Germline V lookup: CDR1 SQVTM, CDR2 ANQGSEA. The CDR3 loop spans 15 amino acids. DNA of the CDR3: TGCAGCGTGGGACTAGCGGGGGGGCTCCGAGAGACCCAGTACTTC. Translation: CSVGLAGGLRETQYF.